A selection of T cell receptor beta chains follows, all from one sample in a study of T cells in Graves' hyperthyroidism and ophthalmopathy. TCRdb re-analysed the multiplex PCR reads in MiXCR, keeping a single row per CDR3 protein. In the table there are fewer than 900,000 distinct CDR3 sequences, about 16% of which are singletons. Sequences were obtained from blood. The receptors shown here come from a man aged 18 to 29 with Graves' hyperthyroidism. CDR3s include the opening cysteine and the closing phenylalanine or tryptophan. A D gene is named only where the DNA matches it firmly. Expanded clones get a size class; other rows say once, few or many, or leave the size out.

abundance	v_gene	d_gene	j_gene	CDR3nt	CDR3aa
few	TRBV5-1	NA	TRBJ1-1	TGCGCCAGCAGCCAGGGACGGATGAACACTGAAGCTTTCTTT	CASSQGRMNTEAFF
many	TRBV24-1	NA	TRBJ2-1	TGTGCCACCAGTGACCCGGGCCCCGACGGAGAGCAGTTCTTC	CATSDPGPDGEQFF
many	TRBV28	NA	TRBJ2-7	TGTGCCAGCAGTTTCCGGGGGCCCTCCTACGAGCAGTACTTC	CASSFRGPSYEQYF
NA	TRBV9	TRBD2	TRBJ2-1	TGTGCCAGCAGCGTAGCAGGCGCGGGAGGGAACAATGAGCAGTTCTTC	CASSVAGAGGNNEQFF
NA	TRBV19	NA	TRBJ1-2	TGTGCCAGTAGGACGCCCCCGGAAAACTATGGCTACACCTTC	CASRTPPENYGYTF
NA	TRBV4-1	NA	TRBJ1-1	TGCGCCAGCAGCCAAGCGGACAGAACAAACACTGAAGCTTTCTTT	CASSQADRTNTEAFF
few	TRBV5-1	NA	TRBJ2-3	TGCGCCAGCAGCCCGCTTCTAGCGCCCTCCACAGATACGCAGTATTTT	CASSPLLAPSTDTQYF
NA	TRBV27	NA	TRBJ1-2	TGTGCCAGCAGTTTCCCGGGGGCGCGCGGCTACACCTTC	CASSFPGARGYTF
many	TRBV2	NA	TRBJ1-1	TGTGCCAGCAGTTCCATGAACACTGAAGCTTTCTTT	CASSSMNTEAFF
many	TRBV12-3/TRBV12-4	NA	TRBJ1-5	TGTGCCAGCAGTTCCCCCGGAGTTTCGTGGCCCCAGCATTTT	CASSSPGVSWPQHF
many	TRBV28	NA	TRBJ1-1	TGTGCCAGCAGTGTAGGGACATCTGAAGCTTTCTTT	CASSVGTSEAFF
many	TRBV15	TRBD1	TRBJ1-4	TGTGCCACCAGCAGCCGGGACAGGGGGTTTGATGAAAAACTGTTTTTT	CATSSRDRGFDEKLFF
many	TRBV2	NA	TRBJ1-6	TGTGCCAGCAGCGACGCGGTCCCCTATAATTCACCCCTCCACTTT	CASSDAVPYNSPLHF
many	TRBV28	NA	TRBJ2-7	TGTGCCAGCAATTCAGGGGGGATGATCTACGAGCAGTACTTC	CASNSGGMIYEQYF
NA	TRBV6-2/TRBV6-3	NA	TRBJ2-3	TGTGCCAGCAGTTACCAGCTAGTCCACAACCCACACACAGATACGCAGTATTTT	CASSYQLVHNPHTDTQYF
many	TRBV30	NA	TRBJ1-1	TGTGCCTGGAGTGTACGGCTCCTAGGGACTGAAGCTTTCTTT	CAWSVRLLGTEAFF